This T cell receptor beta chain stems from a study of OX40 agonist ivuxolimab in advanced cancers. This table comes from immunoSEQ multiplex PCR, and its TCRdb copy is limited to in-frame clones, with some not included. The table lists about 48,000 clones, 83% of them singletons. As regards this clone: The antigen is undetermined.

Findings of the study overall: At doses 0.1 to 3.0 mg/kg, CD4+ and CD8+ clones expanded.

From germline, CDR1 is KGHSH and CDR2 LQKENI. The V and J ends lost 1 base and 3 bases respectively, with 4 bases between them. The CDR3 sequence is 14 residues long. This receptor was taken from an adult with an advanced solid tumor such as melanoma, head and neck, liver or kidney cancer. This rearrangement joins TRBV18 to TRBJ1-6, with no clear D. The sequences come from CD4+ or CD8+ T cells sorted from blood, collected in a trial of the OX40 agonist ivuxolimab. Written as DNA, the CDR3 is TGTGCCAGCTCACCACGCGACTATAATTCACCCCTCCACTTT. It is translated as CASSPRDYNSPLHF.